The entry below gives a single TCR beta chain sequence along with its context. As yet, its antigen is unknown. This record belongs to a study of cytomegalovirus exposure and HLA in healthy donors. Study as a whole: It was reported in a later analysis that the 120 validation repertoires used the same platform as the roughly 640 first-cohort repertoires.

The CDR3 length is 12 residues. Germline CDR1 and CDR2: GTSNPN and SVGIG (reference sequence). Trimming removed 7 bases from V and 9 bases from J, with 18 bases in between. General study points: Reportedly, cytomegalovirus status was diagnosed with high sensitivity and specificity. The investigators catalogued about 170 TCR beta chains as cytomegalovirus-associated. Many donors carried some public TCRs, although rarity characterized most TCR sequences.

TCRdb's copy holds only in-frame clones and misses some; the assay was immunoSEQ multiplex PCR. Of about 130,000 clones listed, approximately 92% are singletons. The chain recombines TRBV30 with TRBJ2-5, with D perhaps matching TRBD2 (6 bases). Sequencing used PBMCs. The receptor was derived from a woman aged 18 to 35 in good health and CMV-seronegative. The CDR3 protein is CAFDTTPGAQYF. The CDR3 DNA reads TGTGCCTTTGACACCACCCCGGGGGCCCAGTACTTC.